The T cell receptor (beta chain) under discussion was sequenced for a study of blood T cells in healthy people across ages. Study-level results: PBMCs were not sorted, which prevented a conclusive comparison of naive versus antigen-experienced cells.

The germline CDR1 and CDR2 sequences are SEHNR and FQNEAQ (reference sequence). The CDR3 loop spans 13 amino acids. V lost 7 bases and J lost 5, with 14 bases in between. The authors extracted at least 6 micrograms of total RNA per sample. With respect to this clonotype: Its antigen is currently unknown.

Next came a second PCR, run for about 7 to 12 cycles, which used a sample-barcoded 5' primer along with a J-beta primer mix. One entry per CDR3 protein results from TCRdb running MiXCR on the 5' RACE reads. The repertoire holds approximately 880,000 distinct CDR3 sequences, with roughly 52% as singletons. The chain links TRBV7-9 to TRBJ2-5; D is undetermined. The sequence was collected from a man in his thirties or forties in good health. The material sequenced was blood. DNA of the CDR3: TGTGCCAGCATGTCCCGTGTGAGTGAGACCCAGTACTTC. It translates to CASMSRVSETQYF.